This TCR beta chain was documented in a study of regulatory T cells in long-lasting Graves disease. CDR1 and CDR2 (germline): SEHNR, FQNEAQ (reference sequence). CDR3 size: 13 residues. With V trimmed by 5 bases and J by 6 bases, 6 bases remained unmatched. HTBI primers from iRepertoire and Arm-PCR of CDR3 regions yielded the TCR beta libraries. Authors' processing steps: Overall, samples carried 60 to 65 TRBV and 14 TRBJ segments. TCRdb passed the multiplex PCR reads through MiXCR, listing each CDR3 protein once. The V and J calls here are based on TCRdb, not the publication. The table includes 250,000 to 400,000 distinct CDR3 sequences, 15% to 20% detected once. Time point of the sample: newly diagnosed GD, antithyroid drugs for less than 3 months. Researchers made the TCR library from RNA that was extracted from PBMCs. Those enrolled as patients came out of an endocrinology department in Xi'an, China.

The chain joins TRBV7-9 to TRBJ2-7; 8 positions agree with TRBD2. The sequence was collected from a female donor with Graves disease. The sequencing here drew on peripheral blood mononuclear cells (PBMCs), taken at new diagnosis, from a patient treated with antithyroid drugs. In DNA, the CDR3 is TGTGCCAGCAGCCCTGGGACTAGTATCGAGCAGTACTTC. Its translation: CASSPGTSIEQYF.